These 23 T cell receptor beta chains share one sample of origin, sequenced in a study of T cells after posttransplantation cyclophosphamide. Treatment was busulfan-fludarabine conditioning, a marrow graft, and cyclophosphamide on days +3 and +4. The assay was immunoSEQ multiplex PCR, and TCRdb's table has in-frame clones only and misses some. The sample is made up of approximately 5,400 clones, none counted only once. The sample in question was PBMCs, obtained after allogeneic stem cell transplant with posttransplant cyclophosphamide. The receptors come from a male patient aged 55 to 70 who received an allogeneic stem cell transplant from a related donor, was CMV-positive, and had no GVHD. The graft donor may have contributed some T cells.

This clone is categorized as large. The chain joins TRBV30 to TRBJ2-7; no clear D gene. The V gene's germline CDR1 is GTSNPN and CDR2 SVGIG (reference sequence). The V and J ends lost 1 base and 1 base respectively, with 5 bases between them. The CDR3 consists of 12 residues. The CDR3 nucleotides read TGTGCCTGGAGTGGCCTATCCTACGAGCAGTACTTC. Protein product: CAWSGLSYEQYF. The complete variable domain, with remaining parts taken from reference TRBV30 and TRBJ2-7, reads SQTIHQWPATLVQPVGSPLSLECTVEGTSNPNLYWYRQAAGRGLQLLFYSVGIGQISSEVPQNLSASRPQDRQFILSSKKLLLSDSGFYLCAWSGLSYEQYFGPGTRLTVT.

The chain employs TRBV6-1 and TRBJ2-7; a weak D match, TRBD1 (6 bases). Looked up from germline, CDR1 is MNHNS and CDR2 is SASEGT. CDR3 size: 13 residues. V lost 5 bases to trimming and J lost 7 bases, with 15 bases between them. CDR3 protein: CASSWDTPWEQYF. Written as DNA, the CDR3 is TGTGCCAGCAGTTGGGACACCCCATGGGAGCAGTACTTC.

This clone is classed as medium-sized. DNA of the CDR3: TGTGCCAGCAGCTTAGGCCCAGGGATCGAAGCTTTCTTT. It is translated as CASSLGPGIEAFF. The chain employs TRBV11-1 and TRBJ1-1, with D maybe TRBD1 (5 bases). V was cut by 1 base and J by 8 bases, with 11 bases left in between. Germline V gives CDR1 SGHAT, CDR2 FQDESV (reference sequence). The CDR3 spans 13 residues.

This clone was seen many times. V and J are TRBV5-1 and TRBJ2-7, with 10 bases lining up with TRBD1. The CDR3 runs to 15 residues. Germline-derived CDR1 and CDR2 are SGHRS and YFSETQ. The V gene end was trimmed by 4 bases and the J gene end by 2 bases; junction bases not matched to a gene: 6. The CDR3 spells CASSTTGTGAYEQYF. For the CDR3, the DNA is TGCGCCAGCAGCACAACCGGGACAGGGGCCTACGAGCAGTACTTC. Variable domain in full (rest from reference TRBV5-1 and TRBJ2-7): KAGVTQTPRYLIKTRGQQVTLSCSPISGHRSVSWYQQTPGQGLQFLFEYFSETQRNKGNFPGRFSGRQFSNSRSEMNVSTLELGDSALYLCASSTTGTGAYEQYFGPGTRLTVT.

This clone was seen at least ten times. This rearrangement joins TRBV19 to TRBJ2-7; the D gene is possibly TRBD1 (6 bases). Trimming left V 5 bases short and J 9 bases short, with 20 bases between. This CDR3 region has 14 residues. CDR1 LNHDA and CDR2 SQIVND come from the germline V gene (reference sequence). The CDR3 nucleotides are TGTGCCAGTAGTCCCCACCGGACAGCTGGAAGGCAGTACTTC. It specifies CASSPHRTAGRQYF.

Only a few counts were recorded for this clone. The V gene is TRBV7-6, the J gene TRBJ1-2; possibly TRBD1 for D (6 bases). The germline CDR1 and CDR2 sequences are SGHVS and FNYEAQ. This CDR3 contains 17 residues. V shed 5 bases and J shed 4 bases, with 23 bases lying between them. In DNA, the CDR3 is TGTGCCAGCAGCGCCAGTCCCCCAGGGACATCGGTCTATGGCTACACCTTC. It is translated as CASSASPPGTSVYGYTF.

This clone appeared a few times. Germline and junction disagree at one end, which may indicate a read error. This sequence joins TRBV5-1 and TRBJ2-7; D gene unclear. The V gene's germline CDR1 is SGHRS and CDR2 YFSETQ. CDR3 length: 13 residues. CDR3 bases: TGCGCCAGCGGCTTGGATCCTTACTACGAGCAGTACTTC. Encoded protein: CASGLDPYYEQYF.

This clone was counted at least ten times. The chain employs TRBV7-9 and TRBJ2-3; 7 bases line up with TRBD2. V shed 2 bases and J 6 bases; nucleotides not matched to a gene: 2. Germline values: CDR1 SEHNR, CDR2 FQNEAQ (reference sequence). The CDR3 runs 13 residues. The CDR3 nucleotides are TGTGCCAGCAGCTTACACGGGGGGGATACGCAGTATTTT. This gives the protein CASSLHGGDTQYF.

This clone was found a few times. The chain links TRBV7-8 to TRBJ2-5, with a tentative D call TRBD1 (5 bases). The J call is in doubt because the DNA end fits TRBJ2-7 better. CDR3 length equals 17 residues. Germline loops: CDR1 SGHVS, CDR2 FQNEAQ. The CDR3 coding sequence is TGTGCCAGCAGCCCAAAAATAGGACACATAATCACCTACGAGCAGTACTTC. This codes for CASSPKIGHIITYEQYF.

Judged by abundance, this clone is medium-sized. The chain uses TRBV5-4 and TRBJ1-4, with 11 bases identical to TRBD1. Germline V CDR1 and CDR2: SGHNT, YYREEE (reference sequence). The CDR3 loop spans 14 amino acids. Trimming at V came to 4 bases and at J to 8 bases, leaving 4 bases not matched to a gene. The CDR3 sequence is CASSEDRGLEKLFF. CDR3 sequence (DNA): TGTGCCAGCAGCGAGGACAGGGGGCTCGAAAAACTGTTTTTT.

This clone was detected ten times or more. The V call is TRBV19, the J call TRBJ1-2; 8 bases fit TRBD1. CDR3 length: 20 amino acids. The germline CDR1 and CDR2 sequences are LNHDA and SQIVND (reference sequence). The junction had 18 bases not matched to a gene; V was cut back by 0 bases and J by 3 bases. The CDR3 spells CASSIDLTQRPGTGDYGYTF. As DNA, the CDR3 is TGTGCCAGTAGTATAGATCTGACCCAACGTCCCGGGACAGGAGACTATGGCTACACCTTC.

This clone was seen at least ten times. V usage is TRBV19 and J usage is TRBJ2-7; weak D call: TRBD2 (5 bases). Germline CDR1 reads LNHDA; CDR2 reads SQIVND (reference sequence). The CDR3 runs to 13 residues. Trimming cost V 1 base and J 6 bases, with 10 bases left between them. This CDR3 reads CASSIADAGEQYF. The CDR3 nucleotides read TGTGCCAGTAGTATAGCCGATGCGGGCGAGCAGTACTTC.

This clone has a handful of counts. This chain uses TRBV5-4 with TRBJ1-1, with D unresolved. The CDR3 spans 14 residues. Between the trimmed V and J ends, which lost 4 bases and 5 bases, there was a span of 15 bases. Germline CDR1 and CDR2: SGHNT and YYREEE (reference sequence). In DNA, the CDR3 is TGTGCCAGCAGCCCGGGGAATGGGGAGACTGAAGCTTTCTTT. This translates into CASSPGNGETEAFF. Drawing the rest from reference TRBV5-4 and TRBJ1-1, the complete variable domain is ETGVTQSPTHLIKTRGQQVTLRCSSQSGHNTVSWYQQALGQGPQFIFQYYREEENGRGNFPPRFSGLQFPNYSSELNVNALELDDSALYLCASSPGNGETEAFFGQGTRLTVV.

This clone was seen many times. V gene TRBV5-1 combines with J gene TRBJ1-5, with D unclear. The V end lost 1 base, the J end lost 7 bases, and 6 bases lay between the germline ends. Germline CDR1 reads SGHRS; CDR2 reads YFSETQ. The CDR3 is 12 amino acids. The CDR3 DNA reads as TGCGCCAGCAGCTTGTATGGCCAGCCCCAGCATTTT. Translation gives CASSLYGQPQHF.

Only a few counts were recorded for this clone. The gene calls are TRBV30 and TRBJ1-3, with 7 bases aligning to TRBD1. The germline gives CDR1 GTSNPN, CDR2 SVGIG (reference sequence). This CDR3 region has 13 residues. After removal of 3 bases from V and 4 bases from J, the junction contained 3 bases not matched to a gene. The chain's CDR3 is CAWSTGQGNTIYF. Here the CDR3 DNA reads TGTGCCTGGAGCACGGGACAGGGAAACACCATATATTTT.

The V gene is TRBV5-1, the J gene TRBJ2-2, with 7 bases lining up with TRBD1. Trimming removed 4 bases from V and 4 bases from J; junction bases left unmatched: 7. Germline CDR1 SGHRS, CDR2 YFSETQ. The CDR3 is 15 residues long. In DNA form, the CDR3 reads TGCGCCAGCAGCGCACTACAGGGGAGCACCGGGGAGCTGTTTTTT. As protein: CASSALQGSTGELFF.

This clone appeared a few times. This rearrangement joins TRBV4-1 to TRBJ1-4, with D possibly being TRBD1 (6 bases). CDR3 length equals 15 residues. CDR1 and CDR2 (germline): MGHRA, YSYEKL. Between the trimmed V and J ends, which lost 4 bases and 0 bases, there was a span of 9 bases. Written as DNA, the CDR3 is TGCGCCAGCAGCCGACAGGCGGCAACTAATGAAAAACTGTTTTTT. Its translation is CASSRQAATNEKLFF.

The sample holds many counts of this clone. The chain has TRBV2 and TRBJ1-4, with D uncertain. Trimming took off 1 base at V and 8 bases at J, with 5 bases between the two ends. The CDR3 extends over 12 amino acids. The germline CDR1 and CDR2 sequences are SNHLY and FYNNEI. CDR3 bases: TGTGCCAGCAGTGAAGAGAGAGAAAAACTGTTTTTT. Translating gives CASSEEREKLFF.

Many counts were recorded for this clone. V usage is TRBV9 and J usage is TRBJ2-3, with TRBD2 as a possible D gene (7 bases). The CDR3 runs 15 residues. Germline CDR1 is SGDLS and CDR2 is YYNGEE. The V and J ends lost 3 bases and 4 bases respectively, with 15 bases between them. The CDR3 region has the DNA TGTGCCAGCAGCGCACAAGGGGGGGCGTCAGATACGCAGTATTTT. Translation gives CASSAQGGASDTQYF. Full variable domain (remainder filled in from reference TRBV9 and TRBJ2-3): DSGVTQTPKHLITATGQRVTLRCSPRSGDLSVYWYQQSLDQGLQFLIQYYNGEERAKGNILERFSAQQFPDLHSELNLSSLELGDSALYFCASSAQGGASDTQYFGPGTRLTVL.

This sequence joins TRBV2 and TRBJ1-4; D is unclear. The CDR3 consists of 16 residues. The germline gives CDR1 SNHLY, CDR2 FYNNEI. Trimming pared 4 bases from V and 6 bases from J, leaving 18 bases between. CDR3 region: CASSGTYSPWDEKLFF. The CDR3 DNA reads as TGTGCCAGCAGTGGAACCTACAGCCCATGGGATGAAAAACTGTTTTTT.

This clone has ten or more counts. The gene calls are TRBV5-1 and TRBJ1-3; no firm D call. CDR3 length equals 15 residues. V lost 3 bases and J 2 bases, leaving 12 bases between the germline ends. The V gene's germline CDR1 is SGHRS and CDR2 YFSETQ. The CDR3 loop is CASSSRVGTGNTIYF. Here the CDR3 DNA reads TGCGCCAGCAGCTCCCGTGTGGGCACTGGAAACACCATATATTTT.

This clone was counted a few times. The DNA of the CDR3 is TGCGCCAGCAGCTTCAACGGGGGATACGAGCAGTACTTC. Protein sequence: CASSFNGGYEQYF. The chain has TRBV5-1 and TRBJ2-7, with D perhaps matching TRBD2 (6 bases). The CDR3 extends over 13 amino acids. V shed 2 bases and J shed 4 bases, with 10 bases lying between them. Per germline, CDR1 SGHRS and CDR2 YFSETQ. Looking up the rest from reference TRBV5-1 and TRBJ2-7 gives the full variable domain: KAGVTQTPRYLIKTRGQQVTLSCSPISGHRSVSWYQQTPGQGLQFLFEYFSETQRNKGNFPGRFSGRQFSNSRSEMNVSTLELGDSALYLCASSFNGGYEQYFGPGTRLTVT.

In this sample, this clone turned up many times. The chain carries TRBV6-6 and TRBJ2-1; D call uncertain. V lost 0 bases and J 10 bases, leaving 13 bases between the germline ends. CDR3 size: 14 residues. CDR1 MNHNY and CDR2 SVGAGI come from the germline V gene (reference sequence). The chain's CDR3 is CASSYSLTATEQFF. The CDR3 region has the DNA TGTGCCAGCAGTTACTCGCTCACAGCAACGGAGCAGTTCTTC.